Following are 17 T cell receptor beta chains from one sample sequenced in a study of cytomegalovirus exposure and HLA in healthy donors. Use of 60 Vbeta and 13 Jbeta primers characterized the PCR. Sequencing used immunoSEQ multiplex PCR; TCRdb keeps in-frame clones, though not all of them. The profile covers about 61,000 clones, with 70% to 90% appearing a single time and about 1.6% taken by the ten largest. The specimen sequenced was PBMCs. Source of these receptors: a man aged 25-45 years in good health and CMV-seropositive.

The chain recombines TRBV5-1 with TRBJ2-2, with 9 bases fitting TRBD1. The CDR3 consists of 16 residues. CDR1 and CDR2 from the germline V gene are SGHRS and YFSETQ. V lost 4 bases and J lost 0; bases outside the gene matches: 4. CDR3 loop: CASSPRTGANTGELFF. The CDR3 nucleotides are TGCGCCAGCAGCCCCCGGACAGGGGCGAACACCGGGGAGCTGTTTTTT.

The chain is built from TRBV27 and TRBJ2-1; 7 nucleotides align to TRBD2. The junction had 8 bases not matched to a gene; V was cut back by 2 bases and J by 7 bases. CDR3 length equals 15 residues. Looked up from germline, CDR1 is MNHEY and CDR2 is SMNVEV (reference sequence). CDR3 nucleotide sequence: TGTGCCAGCAGTTTACCGGGGGAGGGCCGGAATGAGCAGTTCTTC. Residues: CASSLPGEGRNEQFF.

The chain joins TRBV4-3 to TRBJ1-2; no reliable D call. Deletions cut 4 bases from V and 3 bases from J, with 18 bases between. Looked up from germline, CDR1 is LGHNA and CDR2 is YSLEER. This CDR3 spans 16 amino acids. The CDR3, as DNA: TGCGCCAGCAGCCCCTGGGAGTCTCCTACGGACTATGGCTACACCTTC. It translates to CASSPWESPTDYGYTF.

CDR3 nucleotides: TGTGCCAGCAGCCCCCGGACAGGGGGCGGCGCTGAAGCTTTCTTT. Translating it yields CASSPRTGGGAEAFF. The J gene is TRBJ1-1, the V gene TRBV9, with 11 bases fitting TRBD1. The germline V gene has CDR1 SGDLS and CDR2 YYNGEE. The junction had 8 bases not matched to a gene; V was cut back by 4 bases and J by 6 bases. This CDR3 has 15 amino acids.

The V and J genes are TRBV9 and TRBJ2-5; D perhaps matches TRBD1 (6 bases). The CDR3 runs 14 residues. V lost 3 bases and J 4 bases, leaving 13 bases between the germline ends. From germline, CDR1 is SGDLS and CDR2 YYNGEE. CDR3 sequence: CASSAEGVGETQYF. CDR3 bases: TGTGCCAGCAGCGCAGAGGGGGTGGGAGAGACCCAGTACTTC.

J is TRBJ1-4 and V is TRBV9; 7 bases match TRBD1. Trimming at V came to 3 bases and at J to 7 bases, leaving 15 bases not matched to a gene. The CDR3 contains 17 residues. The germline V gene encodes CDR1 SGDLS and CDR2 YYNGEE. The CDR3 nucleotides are TGTGCCAGCAGCGCCTCACCGGGACAGTCTACTTTTGAAAAACTGTTTTTT. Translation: CASSASPGQSTFEKLFF.

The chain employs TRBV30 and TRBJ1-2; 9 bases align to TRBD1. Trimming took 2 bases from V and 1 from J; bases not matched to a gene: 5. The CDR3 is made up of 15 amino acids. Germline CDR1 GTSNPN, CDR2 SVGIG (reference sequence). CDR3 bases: TGTGCCTGGAGTACAGGGGGCCGGATTAACTATGGCTACACCTTC. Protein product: CAWSTGGRINYGYTF.

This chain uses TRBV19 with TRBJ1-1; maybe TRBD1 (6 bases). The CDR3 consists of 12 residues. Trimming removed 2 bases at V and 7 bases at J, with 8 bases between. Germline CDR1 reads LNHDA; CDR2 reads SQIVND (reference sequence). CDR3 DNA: TGTGCCAGTAGTATACGGACAGATGAAGCTTTCTTT. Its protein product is CASSIRTDEAFF.

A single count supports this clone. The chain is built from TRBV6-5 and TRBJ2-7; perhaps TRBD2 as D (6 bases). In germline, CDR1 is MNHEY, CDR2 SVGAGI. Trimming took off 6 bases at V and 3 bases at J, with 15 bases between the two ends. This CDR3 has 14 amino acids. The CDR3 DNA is TGTGCCAGCAGGCGGGGATTTGGAAACTACGAGCAGTACTTC. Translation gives CASRRGFGNYEQYF.

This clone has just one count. CDR3 protein: CASSEQGSNQPQHF. The CDR3 nucleotides read TGCGCCAGCAGTGAACAGGGCAGCAATCAGCCCCAGCATTTT. The V call is TRBV10-2, the J call TRBJ1-5; TRBD1 might be the D (6 bases). CDR1 WSHSY and CDR2 SAAADI come from the germline V gene. V was clipped by 3 bases and J by 1 base, with 7 bases between them. The CDR3 is 14 amino acids.

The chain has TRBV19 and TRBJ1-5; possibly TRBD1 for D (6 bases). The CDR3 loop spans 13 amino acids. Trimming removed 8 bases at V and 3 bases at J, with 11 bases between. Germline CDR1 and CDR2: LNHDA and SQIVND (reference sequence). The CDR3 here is CASVGQINQPQHF. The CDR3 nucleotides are TGTGCCAGTGTCGGACAGATCAATCAGCCCCAGCATTTT.

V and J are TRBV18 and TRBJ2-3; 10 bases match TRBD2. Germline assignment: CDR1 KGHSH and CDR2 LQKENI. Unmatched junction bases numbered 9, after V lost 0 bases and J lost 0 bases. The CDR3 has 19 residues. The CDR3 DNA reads TGTGCCAGCTCACCACCGATTACAAGCGGGAGGGCCAGCACAGATACGCAGTATTTT. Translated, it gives CASSPPITSGRASTDTQYF.

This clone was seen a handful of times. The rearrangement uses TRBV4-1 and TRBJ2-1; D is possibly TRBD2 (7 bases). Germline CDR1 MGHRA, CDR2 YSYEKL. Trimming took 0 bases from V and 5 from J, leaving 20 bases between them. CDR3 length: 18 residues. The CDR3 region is CASSQDGFGGRGDNEQFF. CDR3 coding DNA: TGCGCCAGCAGCCAAGATGGATTCGGGGGGCGAGGGGACAATGAGCAGTTCTTC.

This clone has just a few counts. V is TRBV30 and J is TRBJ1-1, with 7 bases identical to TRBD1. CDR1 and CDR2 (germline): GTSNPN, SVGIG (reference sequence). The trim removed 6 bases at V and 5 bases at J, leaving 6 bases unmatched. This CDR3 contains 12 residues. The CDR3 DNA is TGTGCCTGTCAGACAGGGCCAACTGAAGCTTTCTTT. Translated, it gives CACQTGPTEAFF. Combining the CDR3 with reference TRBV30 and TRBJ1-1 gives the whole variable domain SQTIHQWPATLVQPVGSPLSLECTVEGTSNPNLYWYRQAAGRGLQLLFYSVGIGQISSEVPQNLSASRPQDRQFILSSKKLLLSDSGFYLCACQTGPTEAFFGQGTRLTVV.

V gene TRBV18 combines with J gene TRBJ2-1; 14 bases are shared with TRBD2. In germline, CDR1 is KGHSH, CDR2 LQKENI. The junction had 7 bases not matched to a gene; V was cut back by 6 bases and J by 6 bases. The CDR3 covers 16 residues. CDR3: CASSPGTSGRINEQFF. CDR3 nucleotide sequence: TGTGCCAGCTCCCCGGGGACTAGCGGGAGAATCAATGAGCAGTTCTTC.

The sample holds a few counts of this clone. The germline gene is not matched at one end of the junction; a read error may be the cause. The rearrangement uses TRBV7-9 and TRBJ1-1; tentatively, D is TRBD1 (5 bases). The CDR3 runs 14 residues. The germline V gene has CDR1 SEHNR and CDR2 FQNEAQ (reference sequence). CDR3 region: CASSLGEGNTEAFF. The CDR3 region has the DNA TGTGCCAGCAGTTTAGGGGAGGGGAACACTGAAGCTTTCTTT. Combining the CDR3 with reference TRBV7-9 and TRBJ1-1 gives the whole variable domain DTGVSQNPRHKITKRGQNVTFRCDPISEHNRLYWYRQTLGQGPEFLTYFQNEAQLEKSRLLSDRFSAERPKGSFSTLEIQRTEQGDSAMYLCASSLGEGNTEAFFGQGTRLTVV.

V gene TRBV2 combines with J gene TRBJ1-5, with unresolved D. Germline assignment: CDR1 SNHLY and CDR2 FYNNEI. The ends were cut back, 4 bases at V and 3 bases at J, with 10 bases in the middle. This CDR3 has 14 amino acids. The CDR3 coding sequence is TGTGCCAGCAGTGGTGTTTCCTCCAATCAGCCCCAGCATTTT. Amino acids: CASSGVSSNQPQHF.